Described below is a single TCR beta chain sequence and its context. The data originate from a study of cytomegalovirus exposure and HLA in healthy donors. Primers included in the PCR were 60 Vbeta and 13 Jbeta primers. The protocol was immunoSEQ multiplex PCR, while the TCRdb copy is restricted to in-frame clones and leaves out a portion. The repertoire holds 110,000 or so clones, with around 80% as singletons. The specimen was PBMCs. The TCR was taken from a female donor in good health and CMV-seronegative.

The CDR3 DNA is TGTGCCAGCACAAACGCCCACAGGGGAAACACAGATACGCAGTATTTT. Translation gives CASTNAHRGNTDTQYF. This rearrangement joins TRBV2 to TRBJ2-3, with 7 bases lining up with TRBD1. The CDR3 runs to 16 residues. The trim removed 7 bases at V and 2 bases at J, leaving 12 bases unmatched. Germline V gives CDR1 SNHLY, CDR2 FYNNEI.